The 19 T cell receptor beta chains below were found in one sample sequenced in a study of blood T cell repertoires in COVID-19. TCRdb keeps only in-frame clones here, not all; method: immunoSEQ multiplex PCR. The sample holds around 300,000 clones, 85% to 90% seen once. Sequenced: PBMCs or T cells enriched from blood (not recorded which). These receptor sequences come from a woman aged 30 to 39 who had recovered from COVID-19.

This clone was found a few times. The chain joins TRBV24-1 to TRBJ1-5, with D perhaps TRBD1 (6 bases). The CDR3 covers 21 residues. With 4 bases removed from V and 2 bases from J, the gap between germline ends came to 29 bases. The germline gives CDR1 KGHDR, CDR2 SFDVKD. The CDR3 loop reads CATSDERVRDTDRVCNQPQHF. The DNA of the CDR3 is TGTGCCACCAGTGACGAGCGAGTCCGGGACACTGATCGGGTTTGCAATCAGCCCCAGCATTTT.

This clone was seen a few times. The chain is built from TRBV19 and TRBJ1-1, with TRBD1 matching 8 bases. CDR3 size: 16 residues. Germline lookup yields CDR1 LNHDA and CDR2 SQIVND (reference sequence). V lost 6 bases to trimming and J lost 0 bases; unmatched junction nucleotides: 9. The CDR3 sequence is CASRLRAGGMNTEAFF. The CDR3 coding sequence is TGTGCCAGTAGACTAAGGGCAGGGGGCATGAACACTGAAGCTTTCTTT.

CDR3 residues: CASSQDLKREPYNEQFF. CDR3 sequence (DNA): TGCGCCAGCAGCCAAGACTTAAAGCGGGAGCCATACAATGAGCAGTTCTTC. This chain links TRBV4-3 with TRBJ2-1; 8 bases are shared with TRBD2. Germline trimming cut 0 bases from V and 4 bases from J; bases unmatched to any gene: 8. The CDR3 covers 17 residues. The germline V gene has CDR1 LGHNA and CDR2 YSLEER.

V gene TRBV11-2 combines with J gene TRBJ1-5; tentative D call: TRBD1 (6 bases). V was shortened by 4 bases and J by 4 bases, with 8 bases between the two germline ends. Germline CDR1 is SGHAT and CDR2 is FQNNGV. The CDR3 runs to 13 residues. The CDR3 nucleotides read TGTGCCAGCAGCTGGACAGAGAATCAGCCCCAGCATTTT. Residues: CASSWTENQPQHF.

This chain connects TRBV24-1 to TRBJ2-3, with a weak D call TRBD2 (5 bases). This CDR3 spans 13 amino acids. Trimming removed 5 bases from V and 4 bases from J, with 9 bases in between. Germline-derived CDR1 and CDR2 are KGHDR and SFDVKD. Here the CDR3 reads CATSAASPDTQYF. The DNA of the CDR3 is TGTGCCACCAGTGCGGCTAGCCCAGATACGCAGTATTTT.

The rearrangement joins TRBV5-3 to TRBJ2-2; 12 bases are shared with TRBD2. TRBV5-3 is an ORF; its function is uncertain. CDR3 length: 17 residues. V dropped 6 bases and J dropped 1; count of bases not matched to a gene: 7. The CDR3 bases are TGTGCCAGAACCCCACCGACTAGCGGGAGGAACACCGGGGAGCTGTTTTTT. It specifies CARTPPTSGRNTGELFF.

The DNA of the CDR3 is TGTGCCAGTAGTTCTTGGGACTACTCCTCCTACAATGAGCAGTTCTTC. Protein product: CASSSWDYSSYNEQFF. The rearrangement links TRBV19 to TRBJ2-1; 7 nucleotides line up with TRBD2. The V and J ends lost 5 bases and 0 bases, in that order; junction bases with no gene match: 7. CDR1 LNHDA and CDR2 SQIVND come from the germline V gene (reference sequence). CDR3 length: 16 amino acids.

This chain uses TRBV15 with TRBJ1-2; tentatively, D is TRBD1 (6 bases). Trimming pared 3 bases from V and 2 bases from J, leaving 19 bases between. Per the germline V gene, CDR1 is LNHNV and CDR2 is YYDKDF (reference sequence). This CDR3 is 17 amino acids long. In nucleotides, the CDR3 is TGTGCCACCAGCAGCCCCGGAGGCGGGGGGCTGAACTATGGCTACACCTTC. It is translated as CATSSPGGGGLNYGYTF.

The CDR3 region is CASSSTFRGGHYEQYF. In nucleotides, the CDR3 is TGTGCCAGCAGCTCCACATTTAGGGGAGGCCACTACGAGCAGTACTTC. The rearrangement links TRBV5-8 to TRBJ2-7, with D perhaps TRBD2 (6 bases). The V end was cut by 3 bases, the J end by 3 bases, with 19 bases between. The germline V gene encodes CDR1 SGHTS and CDR2 YDEGEE. There are 16 residues in the CDR3.

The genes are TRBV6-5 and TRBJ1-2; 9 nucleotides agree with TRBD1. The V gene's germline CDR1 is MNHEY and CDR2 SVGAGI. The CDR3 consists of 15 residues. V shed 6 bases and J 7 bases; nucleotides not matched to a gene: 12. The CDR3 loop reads CASSRSRDRDFGYTF. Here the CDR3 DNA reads TGTGCCAGCAGCCGGTCCCGGGACAGGGATTTTGGCTACACCTTC.

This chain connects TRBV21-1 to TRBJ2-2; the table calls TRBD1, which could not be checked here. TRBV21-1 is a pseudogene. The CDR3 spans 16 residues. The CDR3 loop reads CASSKEQGARTGELFF. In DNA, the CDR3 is TGTGCCAGCAGCAAAGAGCAGGGGGCGAGGACCGGGGAGCTGTTTTTT.

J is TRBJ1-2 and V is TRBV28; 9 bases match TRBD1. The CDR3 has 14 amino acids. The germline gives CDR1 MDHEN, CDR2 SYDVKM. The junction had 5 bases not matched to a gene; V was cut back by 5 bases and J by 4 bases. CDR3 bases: TGTGCCAGCAGTATGGACAGGGGTGGCTATGGCTACACCTTC. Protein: CASSMDRGGYGYTF.

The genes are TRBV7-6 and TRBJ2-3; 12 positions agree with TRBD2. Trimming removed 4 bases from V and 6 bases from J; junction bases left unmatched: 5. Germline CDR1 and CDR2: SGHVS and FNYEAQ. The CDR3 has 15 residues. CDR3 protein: CASSSLAGGGDTQYF. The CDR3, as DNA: TGTGCCAGCAGCTCACTAGCGGGAGGAGGGGATACGCAGTATTTT.

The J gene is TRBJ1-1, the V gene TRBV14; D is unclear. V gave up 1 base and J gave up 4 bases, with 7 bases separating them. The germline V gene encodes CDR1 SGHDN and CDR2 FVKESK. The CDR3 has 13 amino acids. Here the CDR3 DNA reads TGTGCCAGCAGCCAAGGACTGAGCACTGAAGCTTTCTTT. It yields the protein CASSQGLSTEAFF. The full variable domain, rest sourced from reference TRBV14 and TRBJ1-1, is EAGVTQFPSHSVIEKGQTVTLRCDPISGHDNLYWYRRVMGKEIKFLLHFVKESKQDESGMPNNRFLAERTGGTYSTLKVQPAELEDSGVYFCASSQGLSTEAFFGQGTRLTVV.

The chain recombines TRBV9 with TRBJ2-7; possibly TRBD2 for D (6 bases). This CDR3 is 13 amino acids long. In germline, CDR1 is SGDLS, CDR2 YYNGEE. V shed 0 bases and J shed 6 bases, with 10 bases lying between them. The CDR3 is CASSVAGDLEQYF. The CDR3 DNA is TGTGCCAGCAGCGTAGCGGGAGATCTCGAGCAGTACTTC.

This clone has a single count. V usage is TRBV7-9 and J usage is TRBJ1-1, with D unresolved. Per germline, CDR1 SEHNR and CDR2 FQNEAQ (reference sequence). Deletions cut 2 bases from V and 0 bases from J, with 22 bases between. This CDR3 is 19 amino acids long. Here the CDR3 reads CASSLRRLRNATLNTEAFF. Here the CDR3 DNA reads TGTGCCAGCAGCTTACGGCGACTAAGGAACGCAACTCTGAACACTGAAGCTTTCTTT.

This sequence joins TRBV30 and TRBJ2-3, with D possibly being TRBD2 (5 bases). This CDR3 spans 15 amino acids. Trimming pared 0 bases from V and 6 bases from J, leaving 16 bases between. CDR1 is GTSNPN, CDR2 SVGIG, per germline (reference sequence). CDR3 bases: TGTGCCTGGAGTGTCCTGAAACTAGATAAGGATACGCAGTATTTT. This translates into CAWSVLKLDKDTQYF.

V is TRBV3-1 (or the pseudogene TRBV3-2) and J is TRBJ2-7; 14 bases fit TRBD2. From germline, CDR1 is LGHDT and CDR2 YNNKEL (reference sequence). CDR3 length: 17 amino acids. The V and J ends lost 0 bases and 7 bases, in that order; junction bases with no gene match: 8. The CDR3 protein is CASSQDLGLAGAGEQYF. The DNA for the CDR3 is TGTGCCAGCAGCCAAGATCTGGGACTAGCGGGAGCAGGGGAGCAGTACTTC.

DNA of the CDR3: TGTGCCAGCATCTCACGGGTACCCCGACAGACTTGGAACACTGAAGCTTTCTTT. As protein: CASISRVPRQTWNTEAFF. The gene calls are TRBV5-6 and TRBJ1-1; D may be TRBD1 (5 bases). Germline V gene data show CDR1 as SGHDT and CDR2 as YYEEEE. The CDR3 covers 18 residues. V lost 6 bases to trimming and J lost 1 base, with 25 bases between them.